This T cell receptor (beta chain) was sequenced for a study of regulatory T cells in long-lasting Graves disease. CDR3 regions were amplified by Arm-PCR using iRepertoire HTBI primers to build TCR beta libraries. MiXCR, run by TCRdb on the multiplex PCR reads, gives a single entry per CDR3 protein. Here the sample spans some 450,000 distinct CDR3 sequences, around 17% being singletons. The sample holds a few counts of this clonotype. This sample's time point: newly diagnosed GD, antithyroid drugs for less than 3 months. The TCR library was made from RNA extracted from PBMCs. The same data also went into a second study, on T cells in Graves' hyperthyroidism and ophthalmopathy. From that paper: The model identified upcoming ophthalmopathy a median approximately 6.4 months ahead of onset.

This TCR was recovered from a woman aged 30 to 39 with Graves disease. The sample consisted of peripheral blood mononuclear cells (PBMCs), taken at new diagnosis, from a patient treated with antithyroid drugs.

CDR3 bases: TGTGCCAGCAGTTTAACAGCCCATACCTACAATGAGCAGTTCTTC. As protein: CASSLTAHTYNEQFF. J is TRBJ2-1 and V is TRBV28; D remains ambiguous. Trimming removed 2 bases at V and 2 bases at J, with 10 bases between. The CDR3 covers 15 residues. The germline gives CDR1 MDHEN, CDR2 SYDVKM.